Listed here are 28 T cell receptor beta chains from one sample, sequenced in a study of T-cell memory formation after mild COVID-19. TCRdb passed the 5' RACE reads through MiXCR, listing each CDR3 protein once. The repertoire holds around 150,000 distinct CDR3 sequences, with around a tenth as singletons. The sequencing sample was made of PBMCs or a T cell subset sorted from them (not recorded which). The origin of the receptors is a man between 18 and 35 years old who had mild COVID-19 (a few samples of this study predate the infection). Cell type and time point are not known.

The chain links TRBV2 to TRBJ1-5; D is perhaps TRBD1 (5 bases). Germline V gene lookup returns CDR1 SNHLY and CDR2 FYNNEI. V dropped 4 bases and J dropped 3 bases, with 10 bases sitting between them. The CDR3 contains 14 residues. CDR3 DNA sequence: TGTGCCAGCAGTGTTCGACAGCTCAATCAGCCCCAGCATTTT. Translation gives CASSVRQLNQPQHF.

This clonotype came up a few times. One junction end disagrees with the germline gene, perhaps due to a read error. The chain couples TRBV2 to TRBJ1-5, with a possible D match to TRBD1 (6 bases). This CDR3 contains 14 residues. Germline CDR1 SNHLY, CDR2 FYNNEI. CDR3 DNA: TGTGCCAGCAGCGAAGTTACAGGGAATCAGCCCCAGCATTTT. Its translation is CASSEVTGNQPQHF.

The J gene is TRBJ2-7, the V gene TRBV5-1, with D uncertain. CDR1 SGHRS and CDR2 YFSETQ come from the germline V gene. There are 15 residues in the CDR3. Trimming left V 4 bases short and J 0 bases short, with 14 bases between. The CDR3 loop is CASSRSFVGSYEQYF. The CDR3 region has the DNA TGCGCCAGCAGCCGATCGTTCGTCGGCTCCTACGAGCAGTACTTC.

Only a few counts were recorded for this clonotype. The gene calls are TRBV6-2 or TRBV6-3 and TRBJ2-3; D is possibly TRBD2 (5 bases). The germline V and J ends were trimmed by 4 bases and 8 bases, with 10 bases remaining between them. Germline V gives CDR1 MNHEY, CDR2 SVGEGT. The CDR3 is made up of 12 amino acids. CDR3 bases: TGTGCCAGCAGTTTCGTGGGGAGTACGCAGTATTTT. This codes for CASSFVGSTQYF.

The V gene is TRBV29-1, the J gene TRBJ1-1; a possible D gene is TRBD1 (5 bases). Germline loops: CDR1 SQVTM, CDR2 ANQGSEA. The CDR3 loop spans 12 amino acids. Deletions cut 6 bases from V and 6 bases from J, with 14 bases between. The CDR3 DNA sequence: TGCAGCGTAGGGGACCTCACCGCTGAAGCTTTCTTT. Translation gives CSVGDLTAEAFF.

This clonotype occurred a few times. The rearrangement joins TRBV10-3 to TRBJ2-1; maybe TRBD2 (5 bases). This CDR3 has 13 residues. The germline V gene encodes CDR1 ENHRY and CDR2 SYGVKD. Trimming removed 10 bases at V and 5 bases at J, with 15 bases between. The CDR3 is CATRGAAHNEQFF. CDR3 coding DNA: TGTGCCACCCGAGGAGCGGCCCACAATGAGCAGTTCTTC.

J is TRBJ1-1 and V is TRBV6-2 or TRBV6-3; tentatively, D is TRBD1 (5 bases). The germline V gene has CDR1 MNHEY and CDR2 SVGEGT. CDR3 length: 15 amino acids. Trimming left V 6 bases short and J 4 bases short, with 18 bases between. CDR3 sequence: CASSPPRAGFTEAFF. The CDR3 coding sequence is TGTGCCAGCAGCCCTCCCCGGGCAGGGTTCACTGAAGCTTTCTTT.

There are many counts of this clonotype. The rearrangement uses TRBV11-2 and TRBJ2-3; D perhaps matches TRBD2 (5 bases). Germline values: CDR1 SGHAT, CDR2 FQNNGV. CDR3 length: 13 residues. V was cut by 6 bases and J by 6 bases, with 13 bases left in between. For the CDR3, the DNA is TGTGCCAGCAGATCGGGCCCGGGGGATACGCAGTATTTT. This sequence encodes CASRSGPGDTQYF.

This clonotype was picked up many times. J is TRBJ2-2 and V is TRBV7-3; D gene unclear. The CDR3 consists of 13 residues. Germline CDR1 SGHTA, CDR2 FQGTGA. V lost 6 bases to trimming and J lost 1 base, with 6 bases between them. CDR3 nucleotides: TGTGCCAGCAGTCAGATGAACACCGGGGAGCTGTTTTTT. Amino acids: CASSQMNTGELFF.

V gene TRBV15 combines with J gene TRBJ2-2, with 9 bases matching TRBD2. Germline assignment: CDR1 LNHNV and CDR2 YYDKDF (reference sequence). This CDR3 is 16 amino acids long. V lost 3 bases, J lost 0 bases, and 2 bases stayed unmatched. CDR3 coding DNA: TGTGCCACCAGCAGGCCTAGCGGGGCGAACACCGGGGAGCTGTTTTTT. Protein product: CATSRPSGANTGELFF.

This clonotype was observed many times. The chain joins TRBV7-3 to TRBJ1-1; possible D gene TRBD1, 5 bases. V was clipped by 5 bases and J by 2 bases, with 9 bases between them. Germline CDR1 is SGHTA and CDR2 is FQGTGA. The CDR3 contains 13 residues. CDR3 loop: CASSQGPNTEAFF. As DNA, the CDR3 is TGTGCCAGCAGCCAGGGCCCTAACACTGAAGCTTTCTTT. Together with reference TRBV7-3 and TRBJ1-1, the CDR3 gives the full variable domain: GAGVSQTPSNKVTEKGKYVELRCDPISGHTALYWYRQSLGQGPEFLIYFQGTGAADDSGLPNDRFFAVRPEGSVSTLKIQRTERGDSAVYLCASSQGPNTEAFFGQGTRLTVV.

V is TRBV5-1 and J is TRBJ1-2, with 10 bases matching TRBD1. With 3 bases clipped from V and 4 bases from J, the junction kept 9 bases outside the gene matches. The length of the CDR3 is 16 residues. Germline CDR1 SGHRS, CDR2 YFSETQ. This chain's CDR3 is CASSSTGGLGSYGYTF. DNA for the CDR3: TGCGCCAGCAGCTCGACAGGGGGCCTCGGGAGCTATGGCTACACCTTC.

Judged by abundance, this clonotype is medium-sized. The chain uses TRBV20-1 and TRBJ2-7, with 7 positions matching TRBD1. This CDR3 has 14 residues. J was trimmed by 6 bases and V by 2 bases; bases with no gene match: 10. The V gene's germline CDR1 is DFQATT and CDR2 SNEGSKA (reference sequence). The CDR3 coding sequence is TGCAGTGCTAGACCCCCTAACAGGGGTCCCGAGCAGTACTTC. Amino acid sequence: CSARPPNRGPEQYF.

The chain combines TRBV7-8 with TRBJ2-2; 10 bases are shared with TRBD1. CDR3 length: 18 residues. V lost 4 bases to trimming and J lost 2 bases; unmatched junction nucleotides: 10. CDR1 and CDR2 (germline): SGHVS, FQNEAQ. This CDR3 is CASSYRDRGSSNTGELFF. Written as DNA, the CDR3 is TGTGCCAGCAGCTACCGGGACAGGGGATCCTCTAACACCGGGGAGCTGTTTTTT.

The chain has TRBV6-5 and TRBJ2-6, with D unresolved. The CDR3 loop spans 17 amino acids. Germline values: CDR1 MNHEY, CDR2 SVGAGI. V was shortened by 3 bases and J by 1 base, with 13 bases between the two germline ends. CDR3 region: CASSYYITRSGANVLTF. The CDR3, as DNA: TGTGCCAGCAGTTATTACATTACACGTTCTGGGGCCAACGTCCTGACTTTC.

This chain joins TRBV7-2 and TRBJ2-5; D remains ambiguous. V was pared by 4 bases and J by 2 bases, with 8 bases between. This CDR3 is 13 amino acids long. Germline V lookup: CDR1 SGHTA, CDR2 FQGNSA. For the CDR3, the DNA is TGTGCCAGCAGCTCGAATAATCAAGAGACCCAGTACTTC. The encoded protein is CASSSNNQETQYF. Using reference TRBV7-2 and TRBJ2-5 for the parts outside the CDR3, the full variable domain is GAGVSQSPSNKVTEKGKDVELRCDPISGHTALYWYRQSLGQGLEFLIYFQGNSAPDKSGLPSDRFSAERTGGSVSTLTIQRTQQEDSAVYLCASSSNNQETQYFGPGTRLLVL.

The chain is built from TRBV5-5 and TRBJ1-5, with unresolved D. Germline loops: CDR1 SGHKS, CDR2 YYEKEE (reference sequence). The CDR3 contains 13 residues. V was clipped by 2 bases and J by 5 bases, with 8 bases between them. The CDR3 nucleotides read TGTGCCAGCAGCTTCTACAGAGATCAGCCCCAGCATTTT. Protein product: CASSFYRDQPQHF.

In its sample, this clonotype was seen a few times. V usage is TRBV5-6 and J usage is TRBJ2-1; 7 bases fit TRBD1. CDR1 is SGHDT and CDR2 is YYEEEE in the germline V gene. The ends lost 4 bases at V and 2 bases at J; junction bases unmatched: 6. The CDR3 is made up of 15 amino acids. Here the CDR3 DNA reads TGTGCCAGCAGCCCAGGGGGTCTCGCCTACAATGAGCAGTTCTTC. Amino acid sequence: CASSPGGLAYNEQFF.

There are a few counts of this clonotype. CDR3: CASSSESISPLHF. DNA of the CDR3: TGTGCCAGCAGCTCAGAAAGTATCTCACCCCTCCACTTT. This chain links TRBV7-3 with TRBJ1-6, with unresolved D. This CDR3 is built from 13 residues. Germline CDR1 is SGHTA and CDR2 is FQGTGA. Trimming cost V 4 bases and J 10 bases, with 11 bases left between them.

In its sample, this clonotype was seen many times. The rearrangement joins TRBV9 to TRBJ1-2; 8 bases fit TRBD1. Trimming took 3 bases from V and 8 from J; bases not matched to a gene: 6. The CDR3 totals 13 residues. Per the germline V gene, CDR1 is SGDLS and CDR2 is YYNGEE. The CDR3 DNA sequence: TGTGCCAGCAGCGCTTGGACAGGGAGAGGCTACACCTTC. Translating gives CASSAWTGRGYTF.

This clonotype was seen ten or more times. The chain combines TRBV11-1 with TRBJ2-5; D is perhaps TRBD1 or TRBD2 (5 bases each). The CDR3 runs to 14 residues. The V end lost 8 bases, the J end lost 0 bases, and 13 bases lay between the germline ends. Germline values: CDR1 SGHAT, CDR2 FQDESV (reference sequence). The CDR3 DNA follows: TGTGCCAGCGGGGACGGTAGGGACCAAGAGACCCAGTACTTC. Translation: CASGDGRDQETQYF.

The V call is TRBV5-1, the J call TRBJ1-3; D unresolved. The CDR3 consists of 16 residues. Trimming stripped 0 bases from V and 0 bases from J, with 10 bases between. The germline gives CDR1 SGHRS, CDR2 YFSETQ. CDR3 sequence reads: CASSLEAWSSGNTIYF. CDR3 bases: TGCGCCAGCAGCTTGGAGGCGTGGAGCTCTGGAAACACCATATATTTT.

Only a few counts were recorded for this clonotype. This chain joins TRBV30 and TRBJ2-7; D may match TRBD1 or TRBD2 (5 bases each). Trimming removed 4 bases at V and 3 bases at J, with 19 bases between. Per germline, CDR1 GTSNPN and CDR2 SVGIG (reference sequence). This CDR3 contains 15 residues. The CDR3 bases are TGTGCCTGGACTGAGCGAGGGGTGACTCGCTACGAGCAGTACTTC. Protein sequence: CAWTERGVTRYEQYF.

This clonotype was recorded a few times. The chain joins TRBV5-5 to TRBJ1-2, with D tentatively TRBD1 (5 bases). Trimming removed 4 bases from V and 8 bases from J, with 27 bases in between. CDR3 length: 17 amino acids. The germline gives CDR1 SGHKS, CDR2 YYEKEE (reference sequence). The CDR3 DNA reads TGTGCCAGCAGCACCCCGAATGGGGCAGGGTTCTTTGGCGGCTACACCTTC. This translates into CASSTPNGAGFFGGYTF.

Here the CDR3 reads CASGHTGTGNYGYTF. The CDR3 DNA reads TGTGCCAGCGGACATACCGGGACAGGGAACTATGGCTACACCTTC. The chain links TRBV6-5 to TRBJ1-2; 9 nucleotides match TRBD1. The junction had 9 bases not matched to a gene; V was cut back by 8 bases and J by 2 bases. CDR1 is MNHEY, CDR2 SVGAGI, per germline. The CDR3 runs 15 residues.

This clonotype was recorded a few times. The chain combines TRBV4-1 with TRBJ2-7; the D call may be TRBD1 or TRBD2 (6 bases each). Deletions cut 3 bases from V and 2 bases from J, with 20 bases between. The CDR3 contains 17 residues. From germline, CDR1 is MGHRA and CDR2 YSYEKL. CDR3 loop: CASSQQLGGPWAYEQYV. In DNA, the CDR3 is TGCGCCAGCAGCCAGCAGTTGGGGGGCCCGTGGGCCTACGAGCAGTACGTC.

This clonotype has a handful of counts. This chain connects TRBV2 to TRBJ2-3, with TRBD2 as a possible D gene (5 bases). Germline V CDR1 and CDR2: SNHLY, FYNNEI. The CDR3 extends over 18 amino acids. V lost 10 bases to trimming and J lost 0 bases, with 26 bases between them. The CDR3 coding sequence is TGTGCCAACTCACGGGGTCGCAGCAGCTATGAAAGCACAGATACGCAGTATTTT. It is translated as CANSRGRSSYESTDTQYF.

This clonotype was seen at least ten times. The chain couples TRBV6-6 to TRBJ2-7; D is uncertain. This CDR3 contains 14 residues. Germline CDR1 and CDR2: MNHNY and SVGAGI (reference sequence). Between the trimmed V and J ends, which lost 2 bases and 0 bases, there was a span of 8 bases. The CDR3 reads CASSYLLRSYEQYF. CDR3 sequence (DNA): TGTGCCAGCAGTTACCTACTACGCTCCTACGAGCAGTACTTC.